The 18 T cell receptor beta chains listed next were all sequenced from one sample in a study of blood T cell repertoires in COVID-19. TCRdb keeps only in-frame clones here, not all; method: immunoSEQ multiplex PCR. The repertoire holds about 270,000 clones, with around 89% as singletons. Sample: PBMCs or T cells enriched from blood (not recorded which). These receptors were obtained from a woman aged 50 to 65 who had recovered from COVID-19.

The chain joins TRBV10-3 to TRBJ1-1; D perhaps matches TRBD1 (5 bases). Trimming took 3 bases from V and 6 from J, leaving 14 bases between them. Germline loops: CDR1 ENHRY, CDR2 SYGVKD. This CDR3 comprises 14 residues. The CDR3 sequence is CAISDPIGTAEAFF. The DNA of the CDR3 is TGTGCCATCAGTGACCCCATCGGGACTGCTGAAGCTTTCTTT.

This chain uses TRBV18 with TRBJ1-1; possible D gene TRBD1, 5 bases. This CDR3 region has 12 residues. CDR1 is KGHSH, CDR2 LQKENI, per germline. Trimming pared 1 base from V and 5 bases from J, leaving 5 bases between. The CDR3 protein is CASSPQGTEAFF. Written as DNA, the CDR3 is TGTGCCAGCTCACCACAGGGGACTGAAGCTTTCTTT. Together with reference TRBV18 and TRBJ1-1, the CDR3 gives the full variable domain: NAGVMQNPRHLVRRRGQEARLRCSPMKGHSHVYWYRQLPEEGLKFMVYLQKENIIDESGMPKERFSAEFPKEGPSILRIQQVVRGDSAAYFCASSPQGTEAFFGQGTRLTVV.

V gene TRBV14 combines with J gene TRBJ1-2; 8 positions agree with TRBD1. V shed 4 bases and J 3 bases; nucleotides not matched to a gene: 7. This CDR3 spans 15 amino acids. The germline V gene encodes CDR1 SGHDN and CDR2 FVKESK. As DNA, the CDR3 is TGTGCCAGCAGCCCTAGACAGGGGTTCGACTATGGCTACACCTTC. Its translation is CASSPRQGFDYGYTF.

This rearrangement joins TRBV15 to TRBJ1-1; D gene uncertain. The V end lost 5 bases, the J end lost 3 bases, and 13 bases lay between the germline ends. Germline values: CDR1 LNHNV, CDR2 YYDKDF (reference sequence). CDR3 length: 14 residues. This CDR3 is CATSRRRGYTEAFF. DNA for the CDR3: TGTGCCACCAGCCGTAGGCGCGGGTACACTGAAGCTTTCTTT.

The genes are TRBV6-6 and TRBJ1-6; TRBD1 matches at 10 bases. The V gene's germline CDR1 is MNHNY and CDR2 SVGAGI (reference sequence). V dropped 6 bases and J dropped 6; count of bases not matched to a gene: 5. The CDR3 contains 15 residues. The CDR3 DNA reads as TGTGCCAGCAGCTACGGACAGGGGGGTAATTCACCCCTCCACTTT. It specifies CASSYGQGGNSPLHF.

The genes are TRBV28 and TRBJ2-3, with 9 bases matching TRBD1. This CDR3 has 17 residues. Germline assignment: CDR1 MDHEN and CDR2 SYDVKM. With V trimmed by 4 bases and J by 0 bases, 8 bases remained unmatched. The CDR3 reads CASSSGTGWASTDTQYF. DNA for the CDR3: TGTGCCAGCAGTTCCGGGACAGGGTGGGCTAGCACAGATACGCAGTATTTT.

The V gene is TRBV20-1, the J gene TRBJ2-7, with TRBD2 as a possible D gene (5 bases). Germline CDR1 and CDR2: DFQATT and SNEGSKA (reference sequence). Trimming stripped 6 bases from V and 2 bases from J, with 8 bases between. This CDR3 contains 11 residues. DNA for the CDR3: TGCAGTGCAGCACTAGCCTACGAGCAGTACTTC. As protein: CSAALAYEQYF.

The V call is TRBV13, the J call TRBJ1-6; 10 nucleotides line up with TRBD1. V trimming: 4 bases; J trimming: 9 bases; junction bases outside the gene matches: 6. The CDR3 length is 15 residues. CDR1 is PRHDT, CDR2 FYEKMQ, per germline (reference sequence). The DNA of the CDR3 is TGTGCCAGCAGCTCCCGGGACAGGGGTCTTTCACCCCTCCACTTT. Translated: CASSSRDRGLSPLHF.

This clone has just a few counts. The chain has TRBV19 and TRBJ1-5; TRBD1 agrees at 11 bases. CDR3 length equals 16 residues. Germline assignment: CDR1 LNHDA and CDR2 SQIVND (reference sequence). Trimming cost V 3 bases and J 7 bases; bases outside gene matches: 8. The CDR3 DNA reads TGTGCCAGTAGTATTTGGACAGGGGGCTTTGGGCAGCCCCAGCATTTT. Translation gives CASSIWTGGFGQPQHF.

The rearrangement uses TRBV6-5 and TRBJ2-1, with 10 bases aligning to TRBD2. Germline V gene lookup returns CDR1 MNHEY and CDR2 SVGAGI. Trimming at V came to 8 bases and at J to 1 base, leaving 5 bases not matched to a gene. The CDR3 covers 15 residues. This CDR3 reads CASGRTSGSYNEQFF. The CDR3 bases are TGTGCCAGCGGAAGGACTAGCGGTTCCTACAATGAGCAGTTCTTC.

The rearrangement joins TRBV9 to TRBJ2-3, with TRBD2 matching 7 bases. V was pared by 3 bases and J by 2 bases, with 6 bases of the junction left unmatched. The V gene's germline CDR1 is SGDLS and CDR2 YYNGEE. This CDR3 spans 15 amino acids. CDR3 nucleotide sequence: TGTGCCAGCAGCGCCGGGGGGAGTCCCACAGATACGCAGTATTTT. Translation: CASSAGGSPTDTQYF.

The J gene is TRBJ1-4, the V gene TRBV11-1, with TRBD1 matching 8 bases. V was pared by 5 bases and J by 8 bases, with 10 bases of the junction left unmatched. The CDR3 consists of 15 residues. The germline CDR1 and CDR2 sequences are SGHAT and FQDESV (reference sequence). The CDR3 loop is CASSPGTGLEEKLFF. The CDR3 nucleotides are TGTGCCAGCAGCCCGGGGACAGGATTAGAAGAAAAACTGTTTTTT. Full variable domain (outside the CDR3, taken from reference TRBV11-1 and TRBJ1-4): EAEVAQSPRYKITEKSQAVAFWCDPISGHATLYWYRQILGQGPELLVQFQDESVVDDSQLPKDRFSAERLKGVDSTLKIQPAELGDSAMYLCASSPGTGLEEKLFFGSGTQLSVL.

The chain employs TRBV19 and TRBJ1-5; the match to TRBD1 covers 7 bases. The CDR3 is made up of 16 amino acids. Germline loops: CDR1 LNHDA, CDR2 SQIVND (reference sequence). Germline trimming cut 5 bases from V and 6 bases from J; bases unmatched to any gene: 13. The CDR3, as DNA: TGTGCCAGTAGTCCCCAAAACAGGGGCCGGAGTCAGCCCCAGCATTTT. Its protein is CASSPQNRGRSQPQHF. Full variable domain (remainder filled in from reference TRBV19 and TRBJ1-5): DGGITQSPKYLFRKEGQNVTLSCEQNLNHDAMYWYRQDPGQGLRLIYYSQIVNDFQKGDIAEGYSVSREKKESFPLTVTSAQKNPTAFYLCASSPQNRGRSQPQHFGDGTRLSIL.

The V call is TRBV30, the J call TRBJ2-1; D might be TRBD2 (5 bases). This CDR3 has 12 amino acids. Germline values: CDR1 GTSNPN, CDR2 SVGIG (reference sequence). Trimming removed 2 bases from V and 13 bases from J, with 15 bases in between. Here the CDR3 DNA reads TGTGCCTGGAGTCCGACCGGGAACAGCCAGTTCTTC. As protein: CAWSPTGNSQFF.

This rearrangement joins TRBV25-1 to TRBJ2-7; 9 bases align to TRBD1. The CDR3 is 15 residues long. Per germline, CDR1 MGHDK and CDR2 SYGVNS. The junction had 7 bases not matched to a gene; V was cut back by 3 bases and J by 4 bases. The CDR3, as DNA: TGTGCCAGCAGTGATACCGCCGGGACAGGGTACGAGCAGTACTTC. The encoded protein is CASSDTAGTGYEQYF.

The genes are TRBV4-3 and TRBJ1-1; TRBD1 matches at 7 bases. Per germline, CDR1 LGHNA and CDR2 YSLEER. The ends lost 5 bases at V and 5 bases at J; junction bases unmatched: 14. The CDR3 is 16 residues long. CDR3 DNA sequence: TGCGCCAGCAGCAGGGGGTTGGTAGGGGGCGAAACTGAAGCTTTCTTT. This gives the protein CASSRGLVGGETEAFF.

In nucleotides, the CDR3 is TGTGCCAGCAGCCCGGTCGCAGGGCGATACGACGAGCAGTACTTC. This translates into CASSPVAGRYDEQYF. V is TRBV14 and J is TRBJ2-7; maybe TRBD1 (5 bases). This CDR3 comprises 15 residues. The germline V gene encodes CDR1 SGHDN and CDR2 FVKESK. V shed 4 bases and J shed 5 bases, with 18 bases lying between them.

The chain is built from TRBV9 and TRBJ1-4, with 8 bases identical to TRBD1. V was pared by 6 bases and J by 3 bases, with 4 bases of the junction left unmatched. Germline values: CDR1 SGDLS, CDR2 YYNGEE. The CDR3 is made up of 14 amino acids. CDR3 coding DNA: TGTGCCAGCACCCCAGGGGGCTCTAATGAAAAACTGTTTTTT. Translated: CASTPGGSNEKLFF.